A single sample gave rise to the 5 T cell receptor beta chains below, sequenced in a study of shared clonotypes between healthy human individuals. Here immunoSEQ multiplex PCR was the method, and the copy in TCRdb shows in-frame clones only, minus some. The repertoire holds about 2 million clones, with roughly 94% as singletons. The sample consisted of naive CD4+ T cells sorted from blood. Noted subset: CD45RA+ positively selected. The receptors shown here come from a young man in good health.

This clone was observed a single time. The chain links TRBV7-2 to TRBJ2-7, with TRBD1 matching over 8 bases. This CDR3 is built from 14 residues. Germline V gene data show CDR1 as SGHTA and CDR2 as FQGNSA. The ends lost 6 bases at V and 6 bases at J; junction bases unmatched: 10. This CDR3 is CASRGTGQGPEQYF. Here the CDR3 DNA reads TGTGCCAGCAGGGGGACAGGTCAAGGGCCCGAGCAGTACTTC.

This chain uses TRBV10-2 with TRBJ1-2; D ambiguous. V shed 2 bases and J shed 4 bases, with 11 bases lying between them. The CDR3 loop spans 14 amino acids. In germline, CDR1 is WSHSY, CDR2 SAAADI. Written as DNA, the CDR3 is TGCGCCAGCAGTGAGCCTGTTGCGGGCTATGGCTACACCTTC. Its protein is CASSEPVAGYGYTF.

This clone was recorded once. This chain joins TRBV14 and TRBJ2-7, with 7 positions matching TRBD1. Germline V gene data show CDR1 as SGHDN and CDR2 as FVKESK. V shed 0 bases and J 0 bases; nucleotides not matched to a gene: 11. CDR3 length equals 18 residues. The CDR3 DNA is TGTGCCAGCAGCCAAGATGGGCCGGACAGGAGAGGCTCCTACGAGCAGTACTTC. Its translation is CASSQDGPDRRGSYEQYF.

Comments on this clone: Other DNA variants within this sample encode the same CDR3. The chain recombines TRBV19 with TRBJ2-1; unclear D gene. Per germline, CDR1 LNHDA and CDR2 SQIVND (reference sequence). CDR3 size: 12 residues. V was clipped by 5 bases and J by 3 bases, with 5 bases between them. The CDR3 DNA is TGTGCCAGTAGTCCCGACTACAATGAGCAGTTCTTC. It codes for CASSPDYNEQFF.

The rearrangement joins TRBV11-2 to TRBJ2-5, with TRBD2 matching over 14 bases. Looked up from germline, CDR1 is SGHAT and CDR2 is FQNNGV. Losses at the gene ends were 1 base for V and 4 bases for J; bases not matched to a gene: 8. The CDR3 length is 18 residues. As DNA, the CDR3 is TGTGCCAGCAGCTTAGTAGGAACCGGGACTAGCGGGAGAGAGACCCAGTACTTC. Translated: CASSLVGTGTSGRETQYF. The variable domain in full, completed from reference TRBV11-2 and TRBJ2-5, reads EAGVAQSPRYKIIEKRQSVAFWCNPISGHATLYWYQQILGQGPKLLIQFQNNGVVDDSQLPKDRFSAERLKGVDSTLKIQPAKLEDSAVYLCASSLVGTGTSGRETQYFGPGTRLLVL.